This is a list of T cell receptor beta chains from one sample in a study of blood T cells in healthy people across ages. One entry per CDR3 protein, called by TCRdb with MiXCR from the 5' RACE reads. The sample lists some 1,000,000 distinct CDR3 sequences; around 25% were seen once. These same records also appear under a second study, on T cells of mothers and their children.

The specimen was blood. The receptors stem from a girl aged 2 to 10 in good health. Each CDR3 is given with its conserved first and last residue. Each record gives: D gene, J gene, V gene, clone size, CDR3 protein, CDR3 DNA. The D gene is left open where the match is weak. Some rows mark clone size as missing; the rest say once, few, many or name a class of expanded clone.

.	TRBJ2-5	TRBV6-2/TRBV6-3	few	CASSPKDPRWYQETQYF	TGTGCCAGCAGTCCCAAGGACCCGCGGTGGTACCAAGAGACCCAGTACTTC
.	TRBJ2-5	TRBV7-3	few	CASSPDGSRETQYF	TGTGCCAGCAGCCCGGATGGGTCTAGGGAGACCCAGTACTTC
TRBD1	TRBJ2-7	TRBV12-3/TRBV12-4	few	CASSLGQAQTYEQYF	TGTGCCAGCAGCCTCGGACAGGCCCAAACCTACGAGCAGTACTTC
.	TRBJ2-3	TRBV9	.	CASSSGLSKLTDTQYF	TGTGCCAGCAGCTCGGGCCTCTCAAAGCTCACAGATACGCAGTATTTT
TRBD2	TRBJ2-7	TRBV28	.	CASSSRTSGSLYEQYF	TGTGCCAGCAGTTCAAGGACTAGCGGGAGTTTATACGAGCAGTACTTC
.	TRBJ2-7	TRBV12-3/TRBV12-4	few	CASSLTAGWVGEQYF	TGTGCCAGCAGTTTAACGGCAGGGTGGGTAGGCGAGCAGTACTTC
.	TRBJ2-7	TRBV20-1	few	CSARPLGTEQYF	TGCAGTGCTAGGCCGTTGGGGACCGAGCAGTACTTC
TRBD2	TRBJ2-5	TRBV5-1	.	CATSSGRAEETQYF	TGCGCCACCTCCAGCGGGAGGGCCGAAGAGACCCAGTACTTC
.	TRBJ2-3	TRBV3-1	once	CASSQLGSTDTQYF	TGTGCCAGCAGCCAGCTAGGGAGCACAGATACGCAGTATTTT
.	TRBJ2-3	TRBV12-3/TRBV12-4	.	CASSLTPDYPQYF	TGTGCCAGCAGTCTCACGCCGGACTACCCGCAGTATTTT
.	TRBJ2-5	TRBV7-2	.	CASSPRQGPLWETQYF	TGTGCCAGCAGCCCCCGCCAGGGACCTCTCTGGGAGACCCAGTACTTC
.	TRBJ2-7	TRBV3-1	few	CASMGVKDNSYEQYF	TGTGCCAGCATGGGGGTTAAGGACAACTCCTACGAGCAGTACTTC
.	TRBJ2-5	TRBV28	.	CASRAGPQETQYF	TGTGCCAGCAGGGCGGGGCCCCAAGAGACCCAGTACTTC
TRBD2	TRBJ2-3	TRBV3-1	.	CASSPAGDDTDTQYF	TGTGCCAGCAGCCCGGCGGGGGACGACACAGATACGCAGTATTTT
TRBD1	TRBJ1-4	TRBV12-3/TRBV12-4	few	CASSLGWGGDRPFF	TGTGCCAGCAGTTTGGGTTGGGGGGGGGACAGGCCCTTTTTT
.	TRBJ1-2	TRBV13	.	CASSLDRQGSRQYGYTF	TGTGCCAGCAGCTTAGATCGGCAGGGCTCCCGACAATATGGCTACACCTTC
.	TRBJ2-5	TRBV7-2	.	CASSPLLPETRYF	TGTGCCAGCAGCCCCCTCCTCCCAGAGACCCGGTACTTC
TRBD2	TRBJ2-5	TRBV20-1	few	CSAPPVGRGGETQYF	TGCAGTGCCCCTCCCGTGGGGCGGGGAGGGGAGACCCAGTACTTC
TRBD1	TRBJ2-5	TRBV7-9	.	CASSLAQGQGQETQYF	TGTGCCAGCAGCTTAGCCCAGGGACAGGGCCAAGAGACCCAGTACTTC
TRBD1	TRBJ1-1	TRBV7-9	few	CASSSQGGSTEAFF	TGTGCCAGCAGCTCACAGGGGGGGAGCACTGAAGCTTTCTTT
.	TRBJ2-3	TRBV3-1	.	CASINSGGADTQYF	TGTGCCAGCATAAACAGCGGAGGCGCAGATACGCAGTATTTT
.	TRBJ2-1	TRBV28	few	CASSYGFPNEQFF	TGTGCCAGCAGTTATGGATTCCCTAATGAGCAGTTCTTC
.	TRBJ2-3	TRBV6-2/TRBV6-3	.	CASNIGEDTQYF	TGTGCCAGCAACATAGGGGAGGATACGCAGTATTTT
.	TRBJ1-2	TRBV10-3	.	CAISAGDYGYTF	TGTGCCATCAGCGCAGGGGACTATGGCTACACCTTC
.	TRBJ2-3	TRBV27	few	CASSTSGSTDTQYF	TGTGCCAGCAGTACAAGCGGGTCTACAGATACGCAGTATTTT
.	TRBJ2-7	TRBV21-1	.	CASSTIRDSNYEQYF	TGTGCCAGCAGCACCATCCGGGACAGCAACTACGAGCAGTACTTC
.	TRBJ2-5	TRBV9	.	CASSVAWGWEETQYF	TGTGCCAGCAGCGTAGCTTGGGGTTGGGAAGAGACCCAGTACTTC
TRBD1	TRBJ2-1	TRBV7-2	few	CASSSDRGYNEQFF	TGTGCCAGCAGCTCAGACAGGGGGTACAATGAGCAGTTCTTC